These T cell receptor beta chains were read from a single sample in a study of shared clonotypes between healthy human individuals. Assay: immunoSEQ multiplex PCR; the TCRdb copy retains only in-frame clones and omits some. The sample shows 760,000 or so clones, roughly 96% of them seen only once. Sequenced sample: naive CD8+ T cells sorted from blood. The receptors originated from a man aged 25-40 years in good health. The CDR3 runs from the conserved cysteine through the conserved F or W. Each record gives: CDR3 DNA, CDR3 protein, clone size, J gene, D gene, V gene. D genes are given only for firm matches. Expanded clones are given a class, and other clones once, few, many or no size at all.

cdr3_nt: TGTGCCAGCAGGAAGCATGGGACGGCCTACGAGCAGTACTTC
cdr3_aa: CASRKHGTAYEQYF
clone_size: -
j_call: TRBJ2-7
d_call: -
v_call: TRBV7-3

cdr3_nt: TGTGCCAGCAGACTAGCGGTATACAATGTTGTGCAGTTCTTC
cdr3_aa: CASRLAVYNVVQFF
clone_size: -
j_call: TRBJ2-1
d_call: TRBD2
v_call: TRBV27

cdr3_nt: TGTGCCAGCATCGCCGGCGGGTATAACTATGGCTACACCTTC
cdr3_aa: CASIAGGYNYGYTF
clone_size: -
j_call: TRBJ1-2
d_call: -
v_call: TRBV2

cdr3_nt: TGTGCCAGCAGCGAACAGGGGGCCGGGGAGCTGTTTTTT
cdr3_aa: CASSEQGAGELFF
clone_size: -
j_call: TRBJ2-2
d_call: TRBD1
v_call: TRBV9

cdr3_nt: TGTGCCAGCAGCTTAAGCCGAGGGAGCGCCGCAACTAATGAAAAACTGTTTTTT
cdr3_aa: CASSLSRGSAATNEKLFF
clone_size: -
j_call: TRBJ1-4
d_call: -
v_call: TRBV7-9

cdr3_nt: TGTGCCACCAGCAGAAGAGGGGAAGAGACCCAGTACTTC
cdr3_aa: CATSRRGEETQYF
clone_size: -
j_call: TRBJ2-5
d_call: -
v_call: TRBV15

cdr3_nt: TGTGCCAGCAGCCAGGGACAGGGGGTAGCAGATACGCAGTATTTT
cdr3_aa: CASSQGQGVADTQYF
clone_size: once
j_call: TRBJ2-3
d_call: TRBD1
v_call: TRBV6-1

cdr3_nt: TGTGCCAGCAGCTCCTCAGACAGGGTAGCTGGAAACACCATATATTTT
cdr3_aa: CASSSSDRVAGNTIYF
clone_size: -
j_call: TRBJ1-3
d_call: TRBD1
v_call: TRBV7-9

cdr3_nt: TGTGCCAGCCGAATCCCGGGACAGGGGCTCACTGAGCAGTTCTTC
cdr3_aa: CASRIPGQGLTEQFF
clone_size: -
j_call: TRBJ2-1
d_call: TRBD1
v_call: TRBV19

cdr3_nt: TGTGCCAGCAGCCCTCTAGTTCAGATGAATGAAAAACTGTTTTTT
cdr3_aa: CASSPLVQMNEKLFF
clone_size: -
j_call: TRBJ1-4
d_call: -
v_call: TRBV27

cdr3_nt: TGCGCCAGCAGCTACCTAGGGCGCGGGGTAACAGATACGCAGTATTTT
cdr3_aa: CASSYLGRGVTDTQYF
clone_size: -
j_call: TRBJ2-3
d_call: -
v_call: TRBV5-1

cdr3_nt: TGTGCCAGTAGTATGGTCATGACGGGCACTGAAGCTTTCTTT
cdr3_aa: CASSMVMTGTEAFF
clone_size: -
j_call: TRBJ1-1
d_call: -
v_call: TRBV19

cdr3_nt: TGTGCCAGCAGTGATCGGGACAGCCAGAGGGAGCCCCAGCATTTT
cdr3_aa: CASSDRDSQREPQHF
clone_size: -
j_call: TRBJ1-5
d_call: TRBD1
v_call: TRBV2

cdr3_nt: TGTGCCAGCAGGGGACTAATAGCGGATACGCAGTATTTT
cdr3_aa: CASRGLIADTQYF
clone_size: -
j_call: TRBJ2-3
d_call: TRBD2
v_call: TRBV28

cdr3_nt: TGTGCAAGTCGCTCACAATGGACAGGGGGGACCAACTCCTACGAGCAGTACTTC
cdr3_aa: CASRSQWTGGTNSYEQYF
clone_size: -
j_call: TRBJ2-7
d_call: -
v_call: TRBV12-2

cdr3_nt: TGCGCCAGCAACAGCGGAGTAAATACGCAGTATTTT
cdr3_aa: CASNSGVNTQYF
clone_size: few
j_call: TRBJ2-3
d_call: -
v_call: TRBV10-2

cdr3_nt: TGTGCCAGCAGTTTTCCTTGGGACAGGGACTTCAATCAGCCCCAGCATTTT
cdr3_aa: CASSFPWDRDFNQPQHF
clone_size: -
j_call: TRBJ1-5
d_call: TRBD1
v_call: TRBV28

cdr3_nt: TGTGCCAGTAGTATAGATCAAGGGGCGAACACTGAAGCTTTCTTT
cdr3_aa: CASSIDQGANTEAFF
clone_size: -
j_call: TRBJ1-1
d_call: -
v_call: TRBV19

cdr3_nt: TGTGCCAGCAGTCCCCTCGGGACAGTCTCCTACAATGAGCAGTTCTTC
cdr3_aa: CASSPLGTVSYNEQFF
clone_size: -
j_call: TRBJ2-1
d_call: TRBD1
v_call: TRBV27

cdr3_nt: TGTGCCATCGTCAGCGACTCTGGAAACACCATATATTTT
cdr3_aa: CAIVSDSGNTIYF
clone_size: once
j_call: TRBJ1-3
d_call: -
v_call: TRBV10-3

cdr3_nt: TGTGCCAGCAGTCTCCAGGGAAATGAGCAGTTCTTC
cdr3_aa: CASSLQGNEQFF
clone_size: few
j_call: TRBJ2-1
d_call: -
v_call: TRBV28

cdr3_nt: TGTGCCAGCAGCGTCGCACCTACCTACGAGCAGTACTTC
cdr3_aa: CASSVAPTYEQYF
clone_size: once
j_call: TRBJ2-7
d_call: -
v_call: TRBV9

cdr3_nt: TGCGCCAGCAGCTTGGGCGACACTGAAGCTTTCTTT
cdr3_aa: CASSLGDTEAFF
clone_size: -
j_call: TRBJ1-1
d_call: -
v_call: TRBV5-1

cdr3_nt: TGCGCCAGCAGCTTGGACACTCTTAATGAAAAACTGTTTTTT
cdr3_aa: CASSLDTLNEKLFF
clone_size: -
j_call: TRBJ1-4
d_call: -
v_call: TRBV5-1